The sample holds a few counts of the clone carrying this T cell receptor beta chain. Its specificity is not known. Ahead of sequencing, the ViraFEST assay grew antigen-specific CD4+ T cells using viral peptide pools. Between days 9 and 11 of culture, CD4+ T cells were separated out. The participants, recipients of two vaccine doses, got either BNT162b2 or mRNA-1273. Vaccinated participants had no history of SARS-CoV-2 infection and tested negative for nucleocapsid antibodies. IL-2 at 9 to 10 IU/ml and peptides at roughly 10 ug/ml were added to cultured PBMC, a few million per well. The length of the CDR3 is 16 residues. Trimming left V 1 base short and J 8 bases short, with 20 bases between. The germline gives CDR1 MGHRA, CDR2 YSYEKL. This record belongs to a study of vaccination effects on CD4 cells after COVID-19. General observations from the study: Long after vaccination, the clones induced by infection and by vaccine shrank markedly in size.

This table comes from immunoSEQ multiplex PCR, and its TCRdb copy is limited to in-frame clones, with some not included. In the table there are about 24,000 clones, approximately 69% of which are singletons. Specimen: CD4+ T cells from PBMCs cultured with SARS-CoV-2 spike peptides, collected after COVID-19 vaccination. The receptor's source is a human donor who received a COVID-19 vaccine. The chain has TRBV4-1 and TRBJ1-2; tentative D call: TRBD1 (5 bases). CDR3 loop: CASSQVGLRGFRGYTF. In DNA, the CDR3 is TGCGCCAGCAGCCAAGTCGGGCTACGGGGCTTTCGGGGCTACACCTTC.